Reported below is one T cell receptor (beta chain). Donors sampled were nominally healthy, though unrecorded immune exposures were likely. This specimen belongs to a study of cytomegalovirus exposure and HLA in healthy donors. Germline V gene lookup returns CDR1 SGHRS and CDR2 YFSETQ. The J segment lost 7 bases and the V segment lost 1 base, leaving 3 bases of the junction unmatched. The CDR3 covers 14 residues. A multiplex PCR was run with 60 Vbeta primers and 13 Jbeta primers. Assay: immunoSEQ multiplex PCR; the TCRdb copy retains only in-frame clones and omits some. This table has around 160,000 clones, 55% to 70% appearing once.

The V call is TRBV5-1, the J call TRBJ2-1, with 9 positions matching TRBD2. The clonotype was recovered from a woman between 35 and 50 years old in good health and CMV-seropositive. Sequencing input: PBMCs. The CDR3 loop reads CASSLLAGRNEQFF. The DNA of the CDR3 is TGCGCCAGCAGCTTGCTAGCGGGGAGGAATGAGCAGTTCTTC.